The clone carrying this T cell receptor (beta chain) was counted between two and nine times. The data were obtained in a study of regulatory T cells in long-lasting Graves disease. This sample's time point: newly diagnosed GD, antithyroid drugs for less than 3 months. RNA from PBMCs was the source of the TCR library. The source of the patients was an endocrinology department in Xi'an, China. Arm-PCR of CDR3 regions with iRepertoire HTBI primers generated TCR beta libraries. TCRdb itself ran the multiplex PCR reads through MiXCR, one entry per CDR3 protein. The sample shows hundreds of thousands of distinct CDR3 sequences, around 17% of them seen only once. V was clipped by 6 bases and J by 5 bases, with 11 bases between them. This CDR3 spans 13 amino acids. Per germline, CDR1 SGHTA and CDR2 FQGNSA. These data are also associated with another study on T cells in Graves' hyperthyroidism and ophthalmopathy. Per that paper: No progression to ophthalmopathy during 18 months of follow-up defined stable disease. The study enrolled patients aged 18 to 65 with newly diagnosed hyperthyroidism of under 2 months' duration. Reasons for excluding patients were uncontrolled infection, other autoimmune disease, pregnancy or lactation.

This clonotype originated in a woman in her 30s with Graves disease. Specimen: peripheral blood mononuclear cells (PBMCs), collected at new diagnosis, from a patient treated with antithyroid drugs. This rearrangement joins TRBV7-2 to TRBJ2-1; D gene unclear. CDR3 in amino acids: CASSTTRDNEQFF. CDR3 coding DNA: TGTGCCAGCAGTACGACAAGGGACAATGAGCAGTTCTTC.